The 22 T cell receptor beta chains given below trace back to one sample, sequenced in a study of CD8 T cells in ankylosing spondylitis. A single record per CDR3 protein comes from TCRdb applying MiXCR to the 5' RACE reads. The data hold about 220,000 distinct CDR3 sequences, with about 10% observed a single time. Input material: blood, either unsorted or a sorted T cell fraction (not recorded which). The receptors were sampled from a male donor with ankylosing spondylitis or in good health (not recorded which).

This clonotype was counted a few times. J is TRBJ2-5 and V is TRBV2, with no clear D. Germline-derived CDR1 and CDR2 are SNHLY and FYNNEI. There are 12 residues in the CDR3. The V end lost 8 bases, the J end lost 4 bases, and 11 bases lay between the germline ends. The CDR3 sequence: CASFPSSETQYF. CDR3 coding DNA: TGTGCCAGCTTTCCCTCCTCAGAGACCCAGTACTTC.

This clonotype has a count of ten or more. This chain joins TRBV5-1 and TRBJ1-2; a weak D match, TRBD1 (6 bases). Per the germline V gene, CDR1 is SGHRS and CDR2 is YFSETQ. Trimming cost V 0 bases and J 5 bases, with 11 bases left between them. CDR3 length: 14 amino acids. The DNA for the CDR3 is TGCGCCAGCAGCTTGGACAGCGGGACATATGGCTACACCTTC. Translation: CASSLDSGTYGYTF.

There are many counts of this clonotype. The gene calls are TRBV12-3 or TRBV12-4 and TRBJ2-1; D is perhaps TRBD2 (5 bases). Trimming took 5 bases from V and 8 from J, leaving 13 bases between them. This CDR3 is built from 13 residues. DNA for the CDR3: TGTGCCAGCAGTCTGGGAGTGGGCGATGAGCAGTTCTTC. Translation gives CASSLGVGDEQFF.

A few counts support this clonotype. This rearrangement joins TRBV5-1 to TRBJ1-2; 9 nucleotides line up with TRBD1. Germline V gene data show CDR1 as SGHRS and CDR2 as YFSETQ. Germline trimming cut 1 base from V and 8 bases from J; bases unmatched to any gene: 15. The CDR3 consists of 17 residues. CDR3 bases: TGCGCCAGCAGCTTGACGGACATTGCCGGGACAGGGTTCGGCTACACCTTC. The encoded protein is CASSLTDIAGTGFGYTF. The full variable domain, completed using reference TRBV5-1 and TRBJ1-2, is KAGVTQTPRYLIKTRGQQVTLSCSPISGHRSVSWYQQTPGQGLQFLFEYFSETQRNKGNFPGRFSGRQFSNSRSEMNVSTLELGDSALYLCASSLTDIAGTGFGYTFGSGTRLTVV.

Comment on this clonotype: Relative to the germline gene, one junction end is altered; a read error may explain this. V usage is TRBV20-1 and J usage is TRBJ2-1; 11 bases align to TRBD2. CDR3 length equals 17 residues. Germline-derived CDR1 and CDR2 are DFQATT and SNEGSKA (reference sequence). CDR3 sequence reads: CSARILAGGSSYDEQFF. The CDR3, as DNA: TGCAGTGCTAGGATCCTAGCGGGGGGTAGCTCCTACGATGAGCAGTTCTTC.

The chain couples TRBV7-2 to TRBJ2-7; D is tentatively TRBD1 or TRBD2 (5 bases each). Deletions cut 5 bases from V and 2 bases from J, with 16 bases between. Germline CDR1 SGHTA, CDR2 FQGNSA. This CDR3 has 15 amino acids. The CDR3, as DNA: TGTGCCAGCAGCCTTACCGGGACGGTTCCCTACGAGCAGTACTTC. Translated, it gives CASSLTGTVPYEQYF.

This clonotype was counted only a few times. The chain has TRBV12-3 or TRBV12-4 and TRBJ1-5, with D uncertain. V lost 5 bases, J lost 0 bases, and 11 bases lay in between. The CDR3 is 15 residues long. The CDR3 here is CASSRRQNSNQPQHF. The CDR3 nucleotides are TGTGCCAGCAGTCGTCGGCAGAATAGCAATCAGCCCCAGCATTTT.

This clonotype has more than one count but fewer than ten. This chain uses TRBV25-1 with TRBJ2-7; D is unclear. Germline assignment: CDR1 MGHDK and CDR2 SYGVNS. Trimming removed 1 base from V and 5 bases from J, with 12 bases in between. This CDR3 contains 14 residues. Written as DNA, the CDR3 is TGTGCCAGCAGTGAATTTGGTGAGGCCCACGAGCAGTACTTC. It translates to CASSEFGEAHEQYF.

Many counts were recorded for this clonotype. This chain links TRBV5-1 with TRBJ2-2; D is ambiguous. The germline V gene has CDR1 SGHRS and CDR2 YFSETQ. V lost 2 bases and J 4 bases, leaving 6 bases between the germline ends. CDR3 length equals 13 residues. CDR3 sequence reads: CASSFHPTGELFF. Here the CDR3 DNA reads TGCGCCAGCAGCTTTCATCCCACCGGGGAGCTGTTTTTT.

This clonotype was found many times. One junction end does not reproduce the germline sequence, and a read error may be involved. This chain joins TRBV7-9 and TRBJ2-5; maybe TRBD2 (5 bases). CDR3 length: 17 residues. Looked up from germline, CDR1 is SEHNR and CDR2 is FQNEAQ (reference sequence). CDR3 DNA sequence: TGTGCCAGCAGCCTAGCTGACCGGAAAACTGCGGGAGAGACCCAGTACTTC. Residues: CASSLADRKTAGETQYF.

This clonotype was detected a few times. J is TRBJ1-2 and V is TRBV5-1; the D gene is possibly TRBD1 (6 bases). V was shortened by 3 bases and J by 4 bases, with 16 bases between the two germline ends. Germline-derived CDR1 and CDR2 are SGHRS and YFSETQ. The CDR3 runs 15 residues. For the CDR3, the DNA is TGCGCCAGCAGCTCTTCCGGGACACTGTCCTATGGCTACACCTTC. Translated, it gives CASSSSGTLSYGYTF.

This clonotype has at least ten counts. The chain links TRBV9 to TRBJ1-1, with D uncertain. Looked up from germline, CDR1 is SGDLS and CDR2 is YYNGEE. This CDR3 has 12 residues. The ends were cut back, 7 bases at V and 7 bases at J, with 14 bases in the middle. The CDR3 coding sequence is TGTGCCAGCCGGGGAGACTTCGGTGAAGCTTTCTTT. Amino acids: CASRGDFGEAFF.

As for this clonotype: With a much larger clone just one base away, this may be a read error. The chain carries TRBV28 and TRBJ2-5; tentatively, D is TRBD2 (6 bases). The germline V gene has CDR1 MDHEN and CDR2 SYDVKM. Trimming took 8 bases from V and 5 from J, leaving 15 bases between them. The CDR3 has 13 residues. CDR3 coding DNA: TGTGCCAGCTGTTACGGGGGTAGGGAGACCCAGTACTTC. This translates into CASCYGGRETQYF.

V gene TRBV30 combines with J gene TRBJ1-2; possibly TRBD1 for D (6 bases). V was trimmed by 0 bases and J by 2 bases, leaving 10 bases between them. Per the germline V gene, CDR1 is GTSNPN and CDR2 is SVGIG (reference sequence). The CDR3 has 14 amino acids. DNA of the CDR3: TGTGCCTGGAGTGTAGCAGGGGCCAACTATGGCTACACCTTC. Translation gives CAWSVAGANYGYTF. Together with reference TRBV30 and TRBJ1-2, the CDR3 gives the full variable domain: SQTIHQWPATLVQPVGSPLSLECTVEGTSNPNLYWYRQAAGRGLQLLFYSVGIGQISSEVPQNLSASRPQDRQFILSSKKLLLSDSGFYLCAWSVAGANYGYTFGSGTRLTVV.

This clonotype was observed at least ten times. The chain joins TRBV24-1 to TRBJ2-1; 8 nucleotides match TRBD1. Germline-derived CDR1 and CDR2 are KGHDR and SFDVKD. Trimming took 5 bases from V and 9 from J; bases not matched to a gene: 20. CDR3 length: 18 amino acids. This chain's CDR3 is CATSGVPLDRGEFGEQFF. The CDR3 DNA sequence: TGTGCCACCAGTGGCGTTCCTCTCGACAGGGGCGAATTCGGTGAGCAGTTCTTC.

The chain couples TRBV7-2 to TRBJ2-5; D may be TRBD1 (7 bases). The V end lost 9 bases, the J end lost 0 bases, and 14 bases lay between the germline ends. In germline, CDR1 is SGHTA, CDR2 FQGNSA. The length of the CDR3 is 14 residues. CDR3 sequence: CASLEGAYQETQYF. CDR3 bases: TGTGCCAGTTTGGAGGGGGCCTACCAAGAGACCCAGTACTTC.

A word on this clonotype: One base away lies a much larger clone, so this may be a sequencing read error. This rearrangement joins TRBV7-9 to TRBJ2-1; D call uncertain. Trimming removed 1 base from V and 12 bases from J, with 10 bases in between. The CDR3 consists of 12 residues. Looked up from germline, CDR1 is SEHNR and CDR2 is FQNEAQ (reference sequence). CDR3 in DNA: TGTGCCAGCAGCTTAGTTAGAATAGGGCAGTTCTTC. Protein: CASSLVRIGQFF.

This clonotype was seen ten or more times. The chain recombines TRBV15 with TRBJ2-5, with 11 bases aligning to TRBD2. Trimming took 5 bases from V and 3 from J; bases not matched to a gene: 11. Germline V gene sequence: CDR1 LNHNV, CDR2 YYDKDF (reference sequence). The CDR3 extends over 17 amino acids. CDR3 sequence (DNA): TGTGCCACCAGCTTATTACCTAAGGGACTAGCGGAAGAGACCCAGTACTTC. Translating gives CATSLLPKGLAEETQYF.

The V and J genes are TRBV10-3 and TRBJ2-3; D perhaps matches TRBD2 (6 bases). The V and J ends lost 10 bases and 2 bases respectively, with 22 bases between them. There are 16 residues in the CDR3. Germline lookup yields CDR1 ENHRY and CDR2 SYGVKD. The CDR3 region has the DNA TGTGCCACGATGGGTGAGGCGGGGCCCCCCACAGATACGCAGTATTTT. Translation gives CATMGEAGPPTDTQYF.

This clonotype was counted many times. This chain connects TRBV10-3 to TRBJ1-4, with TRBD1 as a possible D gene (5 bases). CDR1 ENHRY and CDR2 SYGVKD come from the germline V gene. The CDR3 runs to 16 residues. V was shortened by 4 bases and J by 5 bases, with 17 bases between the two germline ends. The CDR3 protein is CAISANSQGKNEKLFF. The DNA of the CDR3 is TGTGCCATCAGTGCCAACTCCCAGGGAAAGAATGAAAAACTGTTTTTT.

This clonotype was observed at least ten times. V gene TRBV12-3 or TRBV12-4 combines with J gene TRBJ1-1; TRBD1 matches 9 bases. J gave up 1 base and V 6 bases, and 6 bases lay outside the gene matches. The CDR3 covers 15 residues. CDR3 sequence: CASSSRTGANTEAFF. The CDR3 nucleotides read TGTGCCAGCAGCTCTCGGACAGGGGCGAACACTGAAGCTTTCTTT.

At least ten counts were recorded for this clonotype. CDR3 DNA sequence: TGTGCCAGCAGTTTTGCGGACAGGGGCAATCAGCCCCAGCATTTT. Translation gives CASSFADRGNQPQHF. The rearrangement joins TRBV12-3 or TRBV12-4 to TRBJ1-5; 8 bases align to TRBD1. The CDR3 is 15 amino acids. Trimming at V came to 3 bases and at J to 2 bases, leaving 3 bases not matched to a gene.